This T cell receptor (beta chain) originates from a study of shared T cell receptors in the human thymus. Sequencing was performed with immunoSEQ multiplex PCR; in TCRdb, only in-frame clones are kept and a portion is missing. The repertoire consists of more than 550,000 clones, with roughly 88% occurring once and the leading ten covering roughly 0.01%. The CDR3 sequence is 16 residues long. With V trimmed by 6 bases and J by 0 bases, 8 bases remained unmatched. Per germline, CDR1 MNHNY and CDR2 SVGAGI (reference sequence). Another study also made use of these data, one on human thymus T cells. That paper states: Thymic material originated from resections removed in the course of corrective heart surgery. Thymic and blood repertoires appeared to display a bias in their usage of V and J genes. Related research described strongly overlapping thymic repertoires in unrelated people.

The sequence was obtained from a girl under three years old with a congenital heart defect. Sequencing was performed on thymocytes. The chain combines TRBV6-6 with TRBJ2-4, with 7 nucleotides matching TRBD1. This chain's CDR3 is CASSQADRLAKNIQYF. The CDR3 DNA is TGTGCCAGCAGCCAGGCGGACAGGTTAGCCAAAAACATTCAGTACTTC.